This T cell receptor (beta chain) is drawn from a study of identical twins. Template switching, a step in the protocol, added a universal primer site, and cDNA carried unique molecular identifiers. TCRdb called the 5' RACE reads again in MiXCR, with one record for every CDR3 protein. The data show 700,000 or so distinct CDR3 sequences, with 21% seen just once and 4.3% held by the top ten. Donors uniformly comprised healthy Caucasians. Germline CDR1 is DFQATT and CDR2 is SNEGSKA (reference sequence). V dropped 6 bases and J dropped 0 bases, with 14 bases sitting between them. The CDR3 contains 14 residues. This sample also belongs to another study, concerning T cells expressing NK-cell markers. That study reports: The sequencing cohort of eight donors included seven HCMV-seropositive individuals and one seronegative individual. The study found dominant NKG2C+ clonotypes at about 1.0-8% of CD8+ T cells in six donors.

Material for sequencing was PBMCs. The source is a young woman in good health. V is TRBV20-1 and J is TRBJ1-1; D call uncertain. In DNA, the CDR3 is TGCAGTGCCAAACGTGGTGGGATGAACACTGAAGCTTTCTTT. Protein sequence: CSAKRGGMNTEAFF.